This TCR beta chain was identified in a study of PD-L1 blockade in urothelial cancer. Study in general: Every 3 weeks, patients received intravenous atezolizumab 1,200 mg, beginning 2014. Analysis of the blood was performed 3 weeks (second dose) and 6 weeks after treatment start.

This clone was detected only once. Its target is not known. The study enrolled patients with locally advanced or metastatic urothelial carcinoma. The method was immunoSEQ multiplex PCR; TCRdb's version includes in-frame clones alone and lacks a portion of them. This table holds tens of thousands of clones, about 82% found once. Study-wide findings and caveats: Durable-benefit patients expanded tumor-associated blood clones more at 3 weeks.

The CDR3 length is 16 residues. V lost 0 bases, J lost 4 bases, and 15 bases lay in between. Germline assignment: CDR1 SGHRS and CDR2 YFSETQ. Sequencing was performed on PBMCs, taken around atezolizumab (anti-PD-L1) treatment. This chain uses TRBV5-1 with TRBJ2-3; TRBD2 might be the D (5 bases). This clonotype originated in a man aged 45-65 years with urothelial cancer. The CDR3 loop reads CASSLAPADGSDTQYF. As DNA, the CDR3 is TGCGCCAGCAGCTTGGCCCCAGCGGACGGCTCAGATACGCAGTATTTT.